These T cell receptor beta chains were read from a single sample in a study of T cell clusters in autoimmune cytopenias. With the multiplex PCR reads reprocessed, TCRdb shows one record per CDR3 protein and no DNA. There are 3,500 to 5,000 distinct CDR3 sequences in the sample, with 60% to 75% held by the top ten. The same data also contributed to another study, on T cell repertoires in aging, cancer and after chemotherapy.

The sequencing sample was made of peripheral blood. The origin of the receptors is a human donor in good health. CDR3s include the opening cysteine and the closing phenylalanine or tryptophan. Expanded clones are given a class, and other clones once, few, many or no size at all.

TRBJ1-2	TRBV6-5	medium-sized	CASSYGAQQRGYTF
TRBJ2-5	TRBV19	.	CASRRAGLSETQYF
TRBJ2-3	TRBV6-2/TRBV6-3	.	CASLNRGRLADTQYF
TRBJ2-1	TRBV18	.	CASSPAVFGRKGYNEQFF
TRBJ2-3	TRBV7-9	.	CASSLGQAGARTDTQYF
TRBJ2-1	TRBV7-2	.	CASSWDSSSYNEQFF
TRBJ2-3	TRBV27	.	CASSSGLAGVAPQYF
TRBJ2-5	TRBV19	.	CASSTGQGNRETQYF
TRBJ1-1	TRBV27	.	CASVYHRAPGNTEAFF
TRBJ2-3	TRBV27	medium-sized	CASINSGGGTDTQYF
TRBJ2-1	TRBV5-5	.	CASSLDGNNEQFF
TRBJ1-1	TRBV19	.	CASSIQAGIGEAFF
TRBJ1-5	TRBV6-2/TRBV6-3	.	CASSLFPGTGGYQPQHF
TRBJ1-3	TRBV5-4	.	CASSPNPGGNTIYF
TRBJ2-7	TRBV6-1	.	CASRRGRGGEQYF
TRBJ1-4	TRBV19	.	CASTWRRGTNEKLFF
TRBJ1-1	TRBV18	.	CASSPLPLGTGEAFF
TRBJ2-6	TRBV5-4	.	CASGGTIPGANVLTF
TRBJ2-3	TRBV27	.	CASSLRGRVGTDTQYF
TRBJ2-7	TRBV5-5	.	CASTRTTVNRGEQYF
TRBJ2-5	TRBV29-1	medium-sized	CSVPYRDRETQYF
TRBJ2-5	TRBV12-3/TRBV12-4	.	CASSLGQKETQYF
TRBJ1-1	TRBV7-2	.	CASSLVTNTEAFF
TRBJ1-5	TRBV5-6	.	CASSLANQPQHF
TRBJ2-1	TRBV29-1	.	CSVVLAGGPNEQFF
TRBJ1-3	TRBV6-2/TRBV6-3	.	CASSRGQGAPTGNTIYF
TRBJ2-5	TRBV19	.	CASSIPLETETQYF
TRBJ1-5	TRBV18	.	CASSITVNQPQHF
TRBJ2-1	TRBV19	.	CASSIVFDPTRNNEQFF
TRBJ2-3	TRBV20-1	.	CSATWGRGASDTQYF
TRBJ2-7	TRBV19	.	CASMPTGGSLSYEQYF
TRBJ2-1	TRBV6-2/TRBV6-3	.	CASSYWLAGGPPYNEQFF
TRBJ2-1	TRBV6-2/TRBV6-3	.	CASTRWGGLRDEQFF
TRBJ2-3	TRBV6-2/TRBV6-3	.	CASSSPYGLADTDTQYF
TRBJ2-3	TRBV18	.	CASSPNRGDTQYF
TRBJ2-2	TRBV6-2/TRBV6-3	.	CACTSYTGELFF
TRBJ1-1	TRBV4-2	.	CASSQERTGRNAGAFF
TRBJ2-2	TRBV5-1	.	CASSPSGTNTGELFF
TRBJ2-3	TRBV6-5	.	CASTYDWDSTDTQYF
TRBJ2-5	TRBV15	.	CATSRDQLYRLAGGAETQYF
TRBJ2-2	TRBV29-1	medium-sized	CSVRDIAGELFF
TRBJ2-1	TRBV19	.	CASSGGRTYNEQFF
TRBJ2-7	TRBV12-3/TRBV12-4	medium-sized	CASSWERNEQYF
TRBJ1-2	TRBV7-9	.	CASSLGQFYGYTF
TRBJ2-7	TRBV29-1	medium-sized	CSARPPGTGYNEQYF
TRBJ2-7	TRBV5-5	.	CASSESGISYEQYF
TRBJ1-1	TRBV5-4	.	CASSPQVLDTEAFF
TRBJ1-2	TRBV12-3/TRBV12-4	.	CASSPYGAYGYTF
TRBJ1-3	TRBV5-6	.	CASSPGGSGNTIYF
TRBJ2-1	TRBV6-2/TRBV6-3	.	CASSSRGGPLDEQFF
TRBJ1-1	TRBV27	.	CASRRGFMNTEAFF
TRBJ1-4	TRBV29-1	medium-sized	CSVEDPTGNNEKLFF